This T cell receptor (beta chain) was found in a study of T cell responses to AZD1222 COVID-19 vaccine. Study-wide results and caveats: Most donors were white British, females outnumbered males, and clonal diversity was possibly underestimated. Vaccination with two AZD1222 doses was followed by a rise in Spike-specific TCR breadth and depth.

This CDR3 contains 14 residues. Trimming took off 3 bases at V and 0 bases at J, with 9 bases between the two ends. Germline CDR1 reads MGHDK; CDR2 reads SYGVNS. Measured with immunoSEQ multiplex PCR; TCRdb has only the in-frame clones, and not every one. Among about 46,000 clones, approximately 90% were seen once, and the ten largest hold roughly 1.1%. This clone was counted once. Its antigen is still unknown. Source: peripheral blood, taken 28 days after the second AZD1222 dose. The rearrangement uses TRBV25-1 and TRBJ2-7; perhaps TRBD2 as D (5 bases). This sequence originates from an adult who received the AZD1222 COVID-19 vaccine. CDR3 region: CASSDRGYSYEQYF. The CDR3, as DNA: TGTGCCAGCAGTGATCGCGGGTACTCCTACGAGCAGTACTTC.